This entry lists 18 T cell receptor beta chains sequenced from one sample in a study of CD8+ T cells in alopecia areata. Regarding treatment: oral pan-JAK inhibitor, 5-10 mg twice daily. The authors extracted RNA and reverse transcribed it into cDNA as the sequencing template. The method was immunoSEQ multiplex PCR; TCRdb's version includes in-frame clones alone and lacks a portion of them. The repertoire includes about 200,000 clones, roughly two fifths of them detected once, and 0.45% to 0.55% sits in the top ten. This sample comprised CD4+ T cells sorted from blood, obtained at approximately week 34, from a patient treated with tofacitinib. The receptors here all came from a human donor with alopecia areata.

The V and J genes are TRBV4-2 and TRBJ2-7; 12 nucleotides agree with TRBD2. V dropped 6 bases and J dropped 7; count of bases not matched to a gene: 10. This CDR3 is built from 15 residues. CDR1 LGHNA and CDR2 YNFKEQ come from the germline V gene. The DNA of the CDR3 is TGTGCCAGCAGTCCTAGCGGGAGGGCGACAGGGGAGCAGTACTTC. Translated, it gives CASSPSGRATGEQYF.

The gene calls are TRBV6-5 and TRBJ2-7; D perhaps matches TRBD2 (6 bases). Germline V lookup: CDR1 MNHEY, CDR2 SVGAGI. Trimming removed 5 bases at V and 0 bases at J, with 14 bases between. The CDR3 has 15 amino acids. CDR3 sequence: CASSPSFGGSYEQYF. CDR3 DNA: TGTGCCAGCAGTCCCAGTTTCGGGGGCTCCTACGAGCAGTACTTC.

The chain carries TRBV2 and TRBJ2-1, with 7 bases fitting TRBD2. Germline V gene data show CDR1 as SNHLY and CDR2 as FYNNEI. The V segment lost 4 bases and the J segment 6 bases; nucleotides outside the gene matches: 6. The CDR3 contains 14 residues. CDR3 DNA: TGTGCCAGCAGTGTAAGGGACTATACCAATGAGCAGTTCTTC. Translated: CASSVRDYTNEQFF.

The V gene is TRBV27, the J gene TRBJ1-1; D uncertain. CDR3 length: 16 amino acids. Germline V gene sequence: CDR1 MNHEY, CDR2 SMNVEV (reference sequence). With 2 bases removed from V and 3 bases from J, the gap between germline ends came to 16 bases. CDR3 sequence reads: CASSLGPSVGYTEAFF. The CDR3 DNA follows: TGTGCCAGCAGTTTAGGACCCTCCGTGGGTTACACTGAAGCTTTCTTT.

The CDR3 nucleotides are TGTGCCAGCAGATCGACAGGGAAGGAGGTTGGAGAGACCCAGTACTTC. Translation gives CASRSTGKEVGETQYF. The chain joins TRBV7-9 to TRBJ2-5, with 7 bases identical to TRBD1. Germline-derived CDR1 and CDR2 are SEHNR and FQNEAQ (reference sequence). CDR3 length equals 16 residues. V lost 6 bases to trimming and J lost 4 bases; unmatched junction nucleotides: 14.

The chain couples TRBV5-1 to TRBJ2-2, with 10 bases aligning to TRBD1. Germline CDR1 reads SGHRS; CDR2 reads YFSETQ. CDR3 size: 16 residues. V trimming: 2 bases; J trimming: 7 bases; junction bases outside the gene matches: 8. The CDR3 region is CASSLATGQGSGELFF. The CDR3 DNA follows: TGCGCCAGCAGCTTAGCCACGGGACAGGGGAGCGGGGAGCTGTTTTTT.

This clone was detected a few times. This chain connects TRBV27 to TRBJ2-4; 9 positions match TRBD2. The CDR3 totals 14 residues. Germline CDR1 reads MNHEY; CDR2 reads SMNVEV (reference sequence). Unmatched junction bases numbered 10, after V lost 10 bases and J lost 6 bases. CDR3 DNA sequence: TGTGCCACCAGGGGGGGAGCGGGAGGAAACATTCAGTACTTC. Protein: CATRGGAGGNIQYF.

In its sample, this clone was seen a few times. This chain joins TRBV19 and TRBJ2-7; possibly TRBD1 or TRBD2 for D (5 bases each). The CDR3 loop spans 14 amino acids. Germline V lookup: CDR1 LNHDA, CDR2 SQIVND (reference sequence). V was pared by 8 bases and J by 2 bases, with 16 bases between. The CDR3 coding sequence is TGTGCCAGTCCCCTAGGGACGGAGGCCTACGAGCAGTACTTC. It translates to CASPLGTEAYEQYF.

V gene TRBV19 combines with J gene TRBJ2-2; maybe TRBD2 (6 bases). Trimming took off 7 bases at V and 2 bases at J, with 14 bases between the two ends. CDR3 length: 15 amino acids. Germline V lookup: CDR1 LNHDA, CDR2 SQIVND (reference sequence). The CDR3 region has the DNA TGTGCCAGTAAGCGGGCGCACCTTAACACCGGGGAGCTGTTTTTT. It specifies CASKRAHLNTGELFF.

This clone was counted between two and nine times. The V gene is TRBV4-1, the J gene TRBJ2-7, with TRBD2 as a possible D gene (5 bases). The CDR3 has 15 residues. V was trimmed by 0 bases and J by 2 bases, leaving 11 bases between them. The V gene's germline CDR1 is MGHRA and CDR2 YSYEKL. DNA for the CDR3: TGCGCCAGCAGCCAAGATCTAGAGACTACCTACGAGCAGTACTTC. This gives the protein CASSQDLETTYEQYF.

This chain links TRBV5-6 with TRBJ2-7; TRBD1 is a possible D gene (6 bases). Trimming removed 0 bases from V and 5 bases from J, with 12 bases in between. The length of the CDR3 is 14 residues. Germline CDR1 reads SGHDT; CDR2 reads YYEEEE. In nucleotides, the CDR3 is TGTGCCAGCAGCTTGGAGGGCAGGGGCAACGAGCAGTACTTC. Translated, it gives CASSLEGRGNEQYF.

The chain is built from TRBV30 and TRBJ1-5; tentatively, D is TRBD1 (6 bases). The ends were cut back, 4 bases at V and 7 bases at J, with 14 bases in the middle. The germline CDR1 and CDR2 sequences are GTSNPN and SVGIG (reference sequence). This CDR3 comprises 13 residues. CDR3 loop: CAWNRGSWQPQHF. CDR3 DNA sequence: TGTGCCTGGAATAGGGGGAGCTGGCAGCCCCAGCATTTT.

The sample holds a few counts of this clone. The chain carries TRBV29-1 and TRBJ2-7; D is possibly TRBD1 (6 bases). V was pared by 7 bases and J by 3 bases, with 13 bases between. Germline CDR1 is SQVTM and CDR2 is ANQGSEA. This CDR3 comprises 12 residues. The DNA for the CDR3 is TGCAGCGCCGCCGGACAGCTCTACGAGCAGTACTTC. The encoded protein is CSAAGQLYEQYF.

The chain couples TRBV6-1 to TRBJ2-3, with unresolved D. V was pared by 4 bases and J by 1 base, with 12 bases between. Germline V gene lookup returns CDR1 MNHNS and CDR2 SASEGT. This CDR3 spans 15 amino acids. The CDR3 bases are TGTGCCAGCAGTGGGGTATCGGGCCGCACAGATACGCAGTATTTT. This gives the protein CASSGVSGRTDTQYF.

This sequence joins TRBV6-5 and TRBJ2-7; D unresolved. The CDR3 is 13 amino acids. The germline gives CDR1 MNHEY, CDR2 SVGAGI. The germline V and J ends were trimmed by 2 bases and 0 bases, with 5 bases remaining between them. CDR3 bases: TGTGCCAGCAGTTACCGCGTCTCCTACGAGCAGTACTTC. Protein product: CASSYRVSYEQYF.

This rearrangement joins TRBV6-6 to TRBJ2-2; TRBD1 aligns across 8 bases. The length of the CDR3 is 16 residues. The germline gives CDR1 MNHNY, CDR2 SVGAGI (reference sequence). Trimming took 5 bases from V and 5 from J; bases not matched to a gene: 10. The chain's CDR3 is CASSIGQGWVTGELFF. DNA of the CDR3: TGTGCCAGCAGTATAGGACAGGGCTGGGTTACCGGGGAGCTGTTTTTT.

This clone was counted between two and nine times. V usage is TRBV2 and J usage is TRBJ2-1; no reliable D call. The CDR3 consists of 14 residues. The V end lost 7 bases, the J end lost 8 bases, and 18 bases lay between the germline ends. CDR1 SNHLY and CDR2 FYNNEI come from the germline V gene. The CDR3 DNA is TGTGCCAGCAACCCGATAGGACCTGCCCATGAGCAGTTCTTC. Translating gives CASNPIGPAHEQFF. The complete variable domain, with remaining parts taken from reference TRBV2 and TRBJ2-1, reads EPEVTQTPSHQVTQMGQEVILRCVPISNHLYFYWYRQILGQKVEFLVSFYNNEISEKSEIFDDQFSVERPDGSNFTLKIRSTKLEDSAMYFCASNPIGPAHEQFFGPGTRLTVL.

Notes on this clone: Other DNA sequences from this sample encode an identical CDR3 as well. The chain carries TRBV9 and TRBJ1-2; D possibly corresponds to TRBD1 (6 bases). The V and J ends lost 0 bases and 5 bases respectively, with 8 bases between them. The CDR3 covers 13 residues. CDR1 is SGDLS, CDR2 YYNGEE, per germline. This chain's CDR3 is CASSVGQAYGYTF. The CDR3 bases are TGTGCCAGCAGCGTAGGACAGGCTTATGGCTACACCTTC.